The 30 T cell receptor beta chains presented below share a single source sample, sequenced in a study of cytomegalovirus exposure and HLA in healthy donors. The method was immunoSEQ multiplex PCR; TCRdb's version includes in-frame clones alone and lacks a portion of them. Here the sample spans about 240,000 clones, 85% to 90% being singletons. Sequencing was done on a sample of PBMCs. The receptors come from a man aged 18 to 35 in good health and CMV-seronegative.

The J gene is TRBJ2-1, the V gene TRBV6-1; 8 nucleotides match TRBD2. Germline CDR1 and CDR2: MNHNS and SASEGT. Trimming at V came to 4 bases and at J to 7 bases, leaving 12 bases not matched to a gene. CDR3 length: 16 amino acids. The CDR3 sequence is CASSVGREGHLNEQFF. The CDR3 coding sequence is TGTGCCAGCAGTGTGGGTCGGGAGGGCCATTTGAATGAGCAGTTCTTC.

V and J are TRBV4-3 and TRBJ2-1; 13 bases align to TRBD2. V shed 1 base, J shed 9 bases, and the junction held 6 bases outside the gene matches. From germline, CDR1 is LGHNA and CDR2 YSLEER. This CDR3 contains 16 residues. The CDR3 region is CASSQVRTSGRSEQFF. The CDR3 bases are TGCGCCAGCAGCCAAGTTAGGACTAGCGGGAGATCTGAGCAGTTCTTC.

V gene TRBV6-5 combines with J gene TRBJ2-2, with 7 bases aligning to TRBD2. The CDR3 spans 15 residues. CDR1 is MNHEY, CDR2 SVGAGI, per germline. Germline trimming cut 2 bases from V and 3 bases from J; bases unmatched to any gene: 3. Written as DNA, the CDR3 is TGTGCCAGCAGTTACGGCGGGAGATACACCGGGGAGCTGTTTTTT. Amino acid sequence: CASSYGGRYTGELFF.

This clone was counted once. V usage is TRBV5-1 and J usage is TRBJ2-7; 7 bases are shared with TRBD2. CDR3 length: 17 residues. V dropped 1 base and J dropped 2; count of bases not matched to a gene: 12. CDR1 and CDR2 (germline): SGHRS, YFSETQ. Here the CDR3 DNA reads TGCGCCAGCAGCTTGACCCAGCGGGGCTGGTTACCCTACGAGCAGTACTTC. Its protein product is CASSLTQRGWLPYEQYF.

This clone has a single count. This rearrangement joins TRBV2 to TRBJ1-5; TRBD1 matches 7 bases. Germline V gives CDR1 SNHLY, CDR2 FYNNEI. This CDR3 is 14 amino acids long. V was clipped by 6 bases and J by 7 bases; unmatched bases: 9. DNA of the CDR3: TGTGCCAGCAGCCAGGGGGTATGGGGGCAGCCCCAGCATTTT. Its translation: CASSQGVWGQPQHF.

V and J are TRBV4-1 and TRBJ2-7; TRBD2 matches 7 bases. V was clipped by 4 bases and J by 5 bases; unmatched bases: 14. The CDR3 spans 16 residues. Germline assignment: CDR1 MGHRA and CDR2 YSYEKL. The CDR3 nucleotides are TGCGCCAGCAGCCGCGCCGAATCGTGGGGGGGTGACGAGCAGTACTTC. Amino acids: CASSRAESWGGDEQYF.

This rearrangement joins TRBV6-5 to TRBJ2-4; weak D call: TRBD1 (7 bases). Germline CDR1 MNHEY, CDR2 SVGAGI. The CDR3 runs to 15 residues. Trimming removed 7 bases from V and 10 bases from J, with 23 bases in between. CDR3 amino acids: CASTGGGVQGGIQYF. In DNA, the CDR3 is TGTGCCAGCACAGGTGGAGGGGTGCAGGGGGGTATTCAGTACTTC.

The chain has TRBV19 and TRBJ2-2, with TRBD2 matching 8 bases. Germline CDR1 and CDR2: LNHDA and SQIVND (reference sequence). The CDR3 totals 13 residues. Germline trimming cut 5 bases from V and 7 bases from J; bases unmatched to any gene: 3. The CDR3 sequence is CASSQRGRGELFF. The CDR3 DNA is TGTGCCAGTAGTCAGCGGGGGCGCGGGGAGCTGTTTTTT.

V gene TRBV29-1 combines with J gene TRBJ2-1; TRBD2 aligns across 10 bases. The CDR3 runs 14 residues. Looked up from germline, CDR1 is SQVTM and CDR2 is ANQGSEA. Trimming cost V 2 bases and J 7 bases; bases outside gene matches: 5. CDR3: CSVEYGSGGNEQFF. CDR3 bases: TGCAGCGTTGAATATGGTAGCGGGGGGAATGAGCAGTTCTTC.

This chain uses TRBV10-2 with TRBJ2-1; D is perhaps TRBD1 (6 bases). From germline, CDR1 is WSHSY and CDR2 SAAADI. V lost 10 bases, J lost 9 bases, and 22 bases lay in between. The CDR3 consists of 14 residues. The DNA of the CDR3 is TGCGCCACACTCCCCGGGACAAAAGCCATTGAGCAGTTCTTC. Translation gives CATLPGTKAIEQFF.

In nucleotides, the CDR3 is TGTGCCAGCAGAATCGCCCCCCGGGGACAGGGCACAGATACGCAGTATTTT. Its protein is CASRIAPRGQGTDTQYF. The chain combines TRBV28 with TRBJ2-3; the match to TRBD1 covers 8 bases. The germline CDR1 and CDR2 sequences are MDHEN and SYDVKM. V lost 6 bases to trimming and J lost 1 base; unmatched junction nucleotides: 12. The CDR3 has 17 residues.

The rearrangement uses TRBV6-6 and TRBJ1-2; D is uncertain. Germline V gives CDR1 MNHNY, CDR2 SVGAGI (reference sequence). V lost 6 bases and J lost 7, with 18 bases in between. This CDR3 spans 14 amino acids. The CDR3: CASREEAVPSGYTF. For the CDR3, the DNA is TGTGCCAGCAGGGAAGAGGCGGTCCCTAGTGGCTACACCTTC.

The chain uses TRBV14 and TRBJ2-2; unclear D gene. The ends were cut back, 0 bases at V and 1 base at J, with 12 bases in the middle. The CDR3 length is 17 residues. From germline, CDR1 is SGHDN and CDR2 FVKESK. This CDR3 is CASSQDGQQQNTGELFF. CDR3 bases: TGTGCCAGCAGCCAAGATGGGCAACAGCAGAACACCGGGGAGCTGTTTTTT.

This clone was observed at least ten times. The rearrangement joins TRBV10-1 to TRBJ2-3, with 10 bases identical to TRBD2. Germline CDR1 reads WNHNN; CDR2 reads SYGVQD (reference sequence). The CDR3 sequence is 19 residues long. After removal of 8 bases from V and 8 bases from J, the junction contained 25 bases not matched to a gene. CDR3 in DNA: TGCGCCAGCTCTAAGGGGCACCTACTAGCGGGATACCTCGCAGGTACGCAGTATTTT. This sequence encodes CASSKGHLLAGYLAGTQYF.

The chain recombines TRBV5-1 with TRBJ1-5; a weak D match, TRBD1 (5 bases). The CDR3 is 14 residues long. The V end was cut by 3 bases, the J end by 5 bases, with 12 bases between. Germline V gives CDR1 SGHRS, CDR2 YFSETQ. CDR3 in DNA: TGCGCCAGCAGCTCGGGGGACGGGGATCAGCCCCAGCATTTT. Amino acids: CASSSGDGDQPQHF.

The gene calls are TRBV4-2 and TRBJ1-6; no firm D call. Trimming pared 1 base from V and 9 bases from J, leaving 13 bases between. Germline CDR1 LGHNA, CDR2 YNFKEQ. The CDR3 covers 15 residues. In nucleotides, the CDR3 is TGTGCCAGCAGCCAAGGACACGTCGTCTCTTCACCCCTCCACTTT. This translates into CASSQGHVVSSPLHF.

This chain joins TRBV28 and TRBJ2-7; 7 bases fit TRBD1. Germline V gene data show CDR1 as MDHEN and CDR2 as SYDVKM. The CDR3 is 15 residues long. The V segment lost 5 bases and the J segment 2 bases; nucleotides outside the gene matches: 9. The CDR3 DNA sequence: TGTGCCAGCAGTCTCGGAAGGACAGGTCCCTACGAGCAGTACTTC. Protein sequence: CASSLGRTGPYEQYF.

V usage is TRBV5-8 and J usage is TRBJ1-6; D remains unclear. This CDR3 contains 12 residues. V was shortened by 2 bases and J by 11 bases, with 8 bases between the two germline ends. Per germline, CDR1 SGHTS and CDR2 YDEGEE. The CDR3 spells CASSFDTPPLHF. The CDR3 DNA reads TGTGCCAGCAGCTTCGACACACCACCCCTCCACTTT.

The rearrangement joins TRBV7-9 to TRBJ1-2, with D uncertain. This CDR3 spans 16 amino acids. The germline gives CDR1 SEHNR, CDR2 FQNEAQ (reference sequence). V lost 3 bases to trimming and J lost 8 bases, with 22 bases between them. The CDR3 spells CASSFPRETAFYGYTF. The CDR3 DNA follows: TGTGCCAGCAGCTTCCCCCGGGAAACTGCGTTCTACGGCTACACCTTC.

In regard to this clone: The junction does not match germline at one end; this may be a read error. The CDR3 spells CASSTGNTDTQYF. Written as DNA, the CDR3 is TGTGCTAGCAGCACAGGGAACACAGATACGCAGTATTTT. The gene calls are TRBV7-7 and TRBJ2-3; D perhaps matches TRBD1 (6 bases). Per germline, CDR1 SSHAT and CDR2 FNYEAQ (reference sequence). This CDR3 is built from 13 residues.

This rearrangement joins TRBV28 to TRBJ2-7; maybe TRBD1 (5 bases). V gave up 1 base and J gave up 8 bases, with 12 bases separating them. The germline V gene has CDR1 MDHEN and CDR2 SYDVKM. The length of the CDR3 is 13 residues. The CDR3 reads CASSLLAGYKQYF. Here the CDR3 DNA reads TGTGCCAGCAGTTTATTAGCAGGGTATAAGCAGTACTTC. The full variable domain, in which reference TRBV28 and TRBJ2-7 provide the parts outside the CDR3, is DVKVTQSSRYLVKRTGEKVFLECVQDMDHENMFWYRQDPGLGLRLIYFSYDVKMKEKGDIPEGYSVSREKKERFSLILESASTNQTSMYLCASSLLAGYKQYFGPGTRLTVT.

This rearrangement joins TRBV7-9 to TRBJ1-3, with D unresolved. V lost 6 bases to trimming and J lost 8 bases, with 20 bases between them. Germline values: CDR1 SEHNR, CDR2 FQNEAQ (reference sequence). The CDR3 sequence is 15 residues long. The chain's CDR3 is CASSTGRGASDTIYF. The CDR3 nucleotides are TGTGCCAGCAGTACCGGTCGGGGAGCTTCAGACACCATATATTTT.

The rearrangement uses TRBV7-3 and TRBJ1-2; D uncertain. Germline V gene sequence: CDR1 SGHTA, CDR2 FQGTGA. Trimming stripped 2 bases from V and 0 bases from J, with 4 bases between. The CDR3 is made up of 13 amino acids. The CDR3 loop is CASSLSANYGYTF. For the CDR3, the DNA is TGTGCCAGCAGCTTATCCGCTAACTATGGCTACACCTTC.

V is TRBV27 and J is TRBJ1-1; 7 bases agree with TRBD1. The J segment lost 2 bases and the V segment lost 6 bases, leaving 6 bases of the junction unmatched. CDR1 and CDR2 from the germline V gene are MNHEY and SMNVEV (reference sequence). The CDR3 is 14 amino acids. The CDR3 spells CASSPGQANTEAFF. CDR3 DNA sequence: TGTGCCAGCAGCCCTGGACAGGCCAACACTGAAGCTTTCTTT.

The chain is built from TRBV7-2 and TRBJ1-1, with D unresolved. Trimming stripped 3 bases from V and 0 bases from J, with 5 bases between. Looked up from germline, CDR1 is SGHTA and CDR2 is FQGNSA. The CDR3 covers 13 residues. CDR3 region: CASSFQMNTEAFF. Here the CDR3 DNA reads TGTGCCAGCAGCTTTCAGATGAACACTGAAGCTTTCTTT.

The chain links TRBV2 to TRBJ2-3, with 10 bases aligning to TRBD2. The length of the CDR3 is 15 residues. Trimming cost V 6 bases and J 1 base; bases outside gene matches: 4. Germline V gives CDR1 SNHLY, CDR2 FYNNEI. The CDR3 spells CASSVGLAGTDTQYF. CDR3 in DNA: TGTGCCAGCAGCGTAGGACTAGCGGGCACAGATACGCAGTATTTT. Filled out from reference TRBV2 and TRBJ2-3, the complete variable domain reads EPEVTQTPSHQVTQMGQEVILRCVPISNHLYFYWYRQILGQKVEFLVSFYNNEISEKSEIFDDQFSVERPDGSNFTLKIRSTKLEDSAMYFCASSVGLAGTDTQYFGPGTRLTVL.

The chain recombines TRBV19 with TRBJ2-3; 10 bases align to TRBD1. V shed 8 bases, J shed 3 bases, and the junction held 11 bases outside the gene matches. Germline lookup yields CDR1 LNHDA and CDR2 SQIVND (reference sequence). The CDR3 loop spans 16 amino acids. In DNA form, the CDR3 reads TGTGCCAGTCATTCGACAGGGGGCGTCCGTACAGATACGCAGTATTTT. Its translation: CASHSTGGVRTDTQYF.

The chain has TRBV7-2 and TRBJ1-2, with D perhaps matching TRBD1 (6 bases). The germline gives CDR1 SGHTA, CDR2 FQGNSA. This CDR3 is built from 15 residues. V lost 8 bases and J 6 bases, leaving 22 bases between the germline ends. CDR3 bases: TGTGCCAGCGGGATGGGATCCGACAGGCGTAATGGCTACACCTTC. Translating gives CASGMGSDRRNGYTF.

The chain employs TRBV7-3 and TRBJ2-1, with 7 bases that match TRBD2. This CDR3 comprises 16 residues. V shed 0 bases and J 10 bases; nucleotides not matched to a gene: 12. Looked up from germline, CDR1 is SGHTA and CDR2 is FQGTGA. For the CDR3, the DNA is TGTGCCAGCAGCTTAACCAGCGGGACCAGGGCGAGAGAGCAGTTCTTC. It translates to CASSLTSGTRAREQFF.

This clone was observed a few times. CDR3 protein: CASRLDWGNTEAFF. The CDR3 bases are TGCGCCAGCAGACTGGACTGGGGGAACACTGAAGCTTTCTTT. This sequence joins TRBV5-1 and TRBJ1-1; D remains unclear. CDR3 length: 14 amino acids. V was trimmed by 5 bases and J by 1 base, leaving 12 bases between them. Germline loops: CDR1 SGHRS, CDR2 YFSETQ.